Listed below are T cell receptor beta chains from one sample, sequenced in a study of identical twins. TCRdb re-called the 5' RACE reads through MiXCR, storing one row per CDR3 protein. Seen here are 700,000 or so distinct CDR3 sequences, 8.6% observed once, and the top ten hold 0.8% to 1%. Separately, the same data were catalogued under a study of yellow fever vaccine responses in identical twins.

The sample comprised PBMCs. The receptors originated from a woman under 30 in good health. Each CDR3 is given with its conserved first and last residue. Each record gives: clone size, J gene, V gene, D gene, CDR3 DNA, CDR3 protein. A D gene is named only where the DNA matches it firmly. Not every row has a clone size; where given, it reads once, few, many or a size class.

>-|TRBJ2-1|TRBV28|-
TGTGCCAGCAGTCCCCCACAGGGTTGGTACAATGAGCAGTTCTTC
CASSPPQGWYNEQFF
>-|TRBJ2-2|TRBV6-5|TRBD2
TGTGCCAGCAGTTACTCGGCACTAGCGGGGGGTCTCCGGACCGGGGAGCTGTTTTTT
CASSYSALAGGLRTGELFF
>many|TRBJ2-1|TRBV4-3|-
TGCGCCAGCAGCCAAGGGACGAGTAACAATGAGCAGTTCTTC
CASSQGTSNNEQFF
>few|TRBJ1-1|TRBV19|-
TGTGCCAGTAGACCCCCTGAAGCTTTCTTT
CASRPPEAFF
>-|TRBJ2-7|TRBV9|-
TGTGCCAGCAGCCTAGGGAGAGCTGCTCGGGCTTACGAGCAGTACTTC
CASSLGRAARAYEQYF
>few|TRBJ1-2|TRBV7-3|TRBD1
TGTGCCAGCAGCTCCCACAGGGGTCGGCTTGAGGACACCTTC
CASSSHRGRLEDTF
>few|TRBJ2-5|TRBV14|-
TGTGCCAGCAGCCAAGGTGTAGACGAGACCCAGTACTTC
CASSQGVDETQYF
>many|TRBJ2-7|TRBV4-2|-
TGTGCCAGCAGCCAAGAAAGACAAACGGTAGGCTACGAGCAGTACTTC
CASSQERQTVGYEQYF
>few|TRBJ2-7|TRBV6-2/TRBV6-3|-
TGTGCCAGCAGAGGCGGGAACGAATACTTC
CASRGGNEYF
>few|TRBJ2-1|TRBV10-3|TRBD2
TGTGCCATCAGTGTCTTCCGGGCGGGGGATGAGCAGTTCTTC
CAISVFRAGDEQFF
>many|TRBJ2-1|TRBV14|-
TGTGCCAGCAGCCATCTTACCGGGACTCTCAGCTCCTACAATGAGCAGTTCTTC
CASSHLTGTLSSYNEQFF
>many|TRBJ2-1|TRBV28|TRBD2
TGTGCCAGCAGTCTCTCACTAGCGATCAATGAGCAGTTCTTC
CASSLSLAINEQFF
>few|TRBJ2-6|TRBV10-3|-
TGTGCCATCAGTGAGTCGGGGGTGTCTGGGGCCAACGTCCTGACTTTC
CAISESGVSGANVLTF
>-|TRBJ2-5|TRBV6-2/TRBV6-3|TRBD2
TGTGCCACCTCCGGGACTAGCGGGTTTCAAGAGACCCAGTACTTC
CATSGTSGFQETQYF
>few|TRBJ2-3|TRBV7-2|-
TGTGCCAGCAGCTTAGGGAACGGGGCGGTAGATACGCAGTATTTT
CASSLGNGAVDTQYF
>-|TRBJ2-3|TRBV15|-
TGTGCCACCAGCAGAGAGGGGGGTAAAGCAGATACGCAGTATTTT
CATSREGGKADTQYF
>-|TRBJ2-1|TRBV20-1|TRBD1
TGCAGTGCTAGAGATCGAGGGGGCGTCGTCTATGAGCAGTTCTTC
CSARDRGGVVYEQFF
>few|TRBJ2-5|TRBV1|-
TGCACCAGCAGCCAAGAGTGGTGGGGAGAGACCCAGTACTTC
CTSSQEWWGETQYF
>-|TRBJ1-4|TRBV5-1|-
TGCGCCAGCAGCTTTGGACCGGGACACGTCAATGAAAAACTGTTTTTT
CASSFGPGHVNEKLFF
>-|TRBJ2-3|TRBV24-1|TRBD2
TGTGCCACCAGTGACCGCTGGACTAGCGGGATCACAGATACGCAGTATTTT
CATSDRWTSGITDTQYF
>many|TRBJ2-1|TRBV6-5|TRBD2
TGTGCCAGCAGTTTCTCGGGACTAGGCGAGCAGTTCTTC
CASSFSGLGEQFF
>-|TRBJ1-6|TRBV5-1|TRBD1
TGCGCCAGCAGCTTCCGACAGGGGTCCTATAATTCACCCCTCCACTTT
CASSFRQGSYNSPLHF
>many|TRBJ2-5|TRBV12-3/TRBV12-4|-
TGTGCCAGCAGTAATTTAAACGGGGGTTCAGAAGAGACCCAGTACTTC
CASSNLNGGSEETQYF
>many|TRBJ2-2|TRBV11-2|-
TGTGCCAGCAGCTTCAACAGGGTCGGGGAGACCGGGGAGCTGTTTTTT
CASSFNRVGETGELFF
>few|TRBJ2-7|TRBV7-9|TRBD1
TGTGCCAGCAGCAGCAGGGGGTTCGCTTACGAGCAGTACTTC
CASSSRGFAYEQYF
>many|TRBJ2-3|TRBV7-2|-
TGTGCCAGCAGCTTAGTCGGGGGGCCTAGCACAGATACGCAGTATTTT
CASSLVGGPSTDTQYF
>many|TRBJ2-2|TRBV5-1|-
TGCGCCAGCAGCTACTACGAAAACACCGGGGAGCTGTTTTTT
CASSYYENTGELFF
>few|TRBJ1-2|TRBV27|TRBD1
TGTGCCAGCAGTCCCACCCGGGACAGCCTGTATGGCTACACCTTC
CASSPTRDSLYGYTF
>many|TRBJ2-7|TRBV6-1|-
TGTGCCAGCAGCACACAAGGGCAACGAGAGCAGTACTTC
CASSTQGQREQYF
>-|TRBJ2-1|TRBV5-1|TRBD2
TGCGCCAGCAGCTCCCCCGAGAGGAGAGCGGGGGTGTATGAGCAGTTCTTC
CASSSPERRAGVYEQFF
>-|TRBJ2-7|TRBV7-9|TRBD1
TGTGCCAGCAGCTCAATCCGGGACAGCTCCTACGAGCAGTACTTC
CASSSIRDSSYEQYF
>many|TRBJ1-1|TRBV27|-
TGTGCCAGCAGTTCCTATTCAAACACTGAAGCTTTCTTT
CASSSYSNTEAFF
>-|TRBJ2-1|TRBV5-1|-
TGCGCCAGCAGCTTCCTCCCTCTGCGGGGCTCCTACAATGAGCAGTTCTTC
CASSFLPLRGSYNEQFF
>many|TRBJ1-1|TRBV12-3/TRBV12-4|TRBD1
TGTGCCAGCACCACGACAGGGCAAGCAAATGAAGCTTTCTTT
CASTTTGQANEAFF
>few|TRBJ2-3|TRBV28|TRBD1
TGTGCCAGCAGCAGGGACAGTAAGCAGTATTTT
CASSRDSKQYF
>-|TRBJ2-7|TRBV2|-
TGTGCCAGCATGGGCGGCTCCTACGAGCAGTACTTC
CASMGGSYEQYF
>-|TRBJ2-1|TRBV28|TRBD2
TGTGCCAGCAGTTTTTTTGGCGGGGGGTCGGGTAATGAGCAGTTCTTC
CASSFFGGGSGNEQFF
>-|TRBJ2-3|TRBV2|TRBD2
TGTGCCAGCAGTGTCCTAGCGGGGGGGGCAGATACGCAGTATTTT
CASSVLAGGADTQYF
>once|TRBJ1-1|TRBV7-3|-
TGTGCCAGCAGCTTAAGCGCAGGCGTGGGGGGGAACACTGAAGCTTTCTTT
CASSLSAGVGGNTEAFF
>-|TRBJ2-6|TRBV20-1|-
TGCAGTGCTAGAGCCCGAGAAAGCTCTGGGGCCAACGTCCTGACTTTC
CSARARESSGANVLTF
>-|TRBJ2-3|TRBV20-1|-
TGCAGTGCCCCGAGGGCAACTAGCACAGATACGCAGTATTTT
CSAPRATSTDTQYF
>many|TRBJ2-1|TRBV5-1|TRBD2
TGCGCCAGCAGCTTGCCTGCTAGCGGGAGATCCTACAATGAGCAGTTCTTC
CASSLPASGRSYNEQFF
>many|TRBJ2-3|TRBV6-5|-
TGTGCCAGGTCGGAGGCTCTTGATACGCAGTATTTT
CARSEALDTQYF
>few|TRBJ2-7|TRBV7-9|-
TGTGCCAGCAGCTATGCCGGGGTAGCGGTTACCTACGAGCAGTACTTC
CASSYAGVAVTYEQYF